Sequencing of this TCR beta chain was carried out in a study of CD8 T cells in ankylosing spondylitis. Whole-study findings and limits: Blood of patients with ankylosing spondylitis appeared to be characterized by a TCR beta motif of eight highly homologous variants.

In its sample, this clonotype was seen a few times. Its antigen is as yet unknown. The CDR3 is 14 amino acids. The V and J ends lost 3 bases and 4 bases, in that order; junction bases with no gene match: 4. TCRdb reprocessed the 5' RACE reads via MiXCR and lists one record per CDR3 protein. Among 200,000 to 250,000 distinct CDR3 sequences listed, about a sixth were seen once. The sequence was obtained from a male donor with ankylosing spondylitis. Sequenced sample: blood, either unsorted or a sorted T cell fraction (not recorded which). The chain couples TRBV12-3 or TRBV12-4 to TRBJ1-1; 8 nucleotides agree with TRBD1. This CDR3 reads CASSLWTGPTEAFF. CDR3 DNA sequence: TGTGCCAGCAGTTTGTGGACAGGGCCCACTGAAGCTTTCTTT.